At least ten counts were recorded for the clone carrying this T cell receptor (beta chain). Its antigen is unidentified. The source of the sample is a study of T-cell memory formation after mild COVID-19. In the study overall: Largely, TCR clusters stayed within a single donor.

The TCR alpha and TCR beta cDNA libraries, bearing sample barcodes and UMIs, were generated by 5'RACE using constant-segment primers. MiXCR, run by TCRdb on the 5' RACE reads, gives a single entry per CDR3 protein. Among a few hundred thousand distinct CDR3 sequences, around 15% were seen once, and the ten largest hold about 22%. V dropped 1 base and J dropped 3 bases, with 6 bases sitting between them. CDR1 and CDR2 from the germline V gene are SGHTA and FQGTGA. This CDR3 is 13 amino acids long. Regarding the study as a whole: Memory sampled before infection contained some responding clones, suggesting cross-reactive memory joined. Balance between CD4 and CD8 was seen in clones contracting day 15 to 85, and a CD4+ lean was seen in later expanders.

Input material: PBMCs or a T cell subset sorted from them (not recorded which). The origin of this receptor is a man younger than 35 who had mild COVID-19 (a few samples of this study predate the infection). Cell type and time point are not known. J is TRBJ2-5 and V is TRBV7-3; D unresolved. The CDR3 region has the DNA TGTGCCAGCAGCTTAAACAGAGAAGAGACCCAGTACTTC. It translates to CASSLNREETQYF.